The 20 T cell receptor beta chains below come from one sample, sequenced in a study of lymphopenia after photon versus proton radiotherapy. The assay was immunoSEQ multiplex PCR, and TCRdb's table has in-frame clones only and misses some. The sample yields about 30,000 clones, 94% seen once. Material: peripheral blood, obtained from a patient treated with photon-based radiotherapy. The receptors were gathered from a woman aged 50 to 65 with cholangiocarcinoma.

The rearrangement uses TRBV7-9 and TRBJ1-2; D possibly corresponds to TRBD1 (5 bases). The V end was cut by 2 bases, the J end by 4 bases, with 17 bases between. The V gene's germline CDR1 is SEHNR and CDR2 FQNEAQ (reference sequence). This CDR3 has 16 amino acids. The CDR3 DNA reads as TGTGCCAGCAGCTTAAACGGGAGGGGACCATCCTATGGCTACACCTTC. Translated: CASSLNGRGPSYGYTF.

There are a few counts of this clone. This sequence joins TRBV19 and TRBJ2-7; maybe TRBD2 (5 bases). The CDR3 consists of 15 residues. V was clipped by 8 bases and J by 7 bases, with 24 bases between them. Germline lookup yields CDR1 LNHDA and CDR2 SQIVND (reference sequence). The CDR3 DNA sequence: TGTGCCAGTTCGTTGGTCCCTAGCTCGATGATGGAGCAGTACTTC. It is translated as CASSLVPSSMMEQYF.

The genes are TRBV7-9 and TRBJ2-5; D may be TRBD2 (6 bases). The CDR3 is made up of 15 amino acids. Germline values: CDR1 SEHNR, CDR2 FQNEAQ (reference sequence). Trimming pared 1 base from V and 5 bases from J, leaving 14 bases between. CDR3 nucleotides: TGTGCCAGCAGCTTAGTGGAGGGTCTGGGCGAGACCCAGTACTTC. Its translation: CASSLVEGLGETQYF.

This clone was detected only once. The J gene is TRBJ2-2, the V gene TRBV4-1; the D gene is possibly TRBD1 (6 bases). Deletions cut 4 bases from V and 1 base from J, with 7 bases between. The CDR3 sequence is 14 residues long. Germline lookup yields CDR1 MGHRA and CDR2 YSYEKL. The chain's CDR3 is CASSPGQNTGELFF. Written as DNA, the CDR3 is TGCGCCAGCAGCCCGGGACAGAACACCGGGGAGCTGTTTTTT.

V is TRBV29-1 and J is TRBJ1-3; D might be TRBD1 (5 bases). Germline values: CDR1 SQVTM, CDR2 ANQGSEA. This CDR3 has 13 amino acids. V lost 4 bases to trimming and J lost 1 base, with 8 bases between them. The CDR3 here is CSVVGGSGNTIYF. CDR3 DNA sequence: TGCAGCGTTGTTGGGGGATCTGGAAACACCATATATTTT.

The chain carries TRBV7-9 and TRBJ2-2; 9 bases map to TRBD2. The trim removed 5 bases at V and 2 bases at J, leaving 9 bases unmatched. Germline-derived CDR1 and CDR2 are SEHNR and FQNEAQ (reference sequence). The CDR3 has 17 residues. The CDR3 region is CASSPPASGVNTGELFF. The CDR3 region has the DNA TGTGCCAGCAGCCCCCCGGCTAGCGGGGTAAACACCGGGGAGCTGTTTTTT.

The chain uses TRBV11-2 and TRBJ1-1; TRBD1 matches at 7 bases. Germline V gene data show CDR1 as SGHAT and CDR2 as FQNNGV. Unmatched junction bases numbered 4, after V lost 2 bases and J lost 4 bases. The CDR3 contains 14 residues. The CDR3 loop reads CASSLWSGGTEAFF. The CDR3 bases are TGTGCCAGCAGCTTATGGTCAGGGGGCACTGAAGCTTTCTTT.

The chain carries TRBV5-6 and TRBJ1-4; D gene ambiguous. V lost 1 base to trimming and J lost 7 bases, with 11 bases between them. The CDR3 is 14 amino acids. In germline, CDR1 is SGHDT, CDR2 YYEEEE. CDR3 sequence reads: CASSLFFRFEKLFF. The DNA of the CDR3 is TGTGCCAGCAGCTTGTTCTTCAGATTTGAAAAACTGTTTTTT. Full variable domain (remainder filled in from reference TRBV5-6 and TRBJ1-4): DAGVTQSPTHLIKTRGQQVTLRCSPKSGHDTVSWYQQALGQGPQFIFQYYEEEERQRGNFPDRFSGHQFPNYSSELNVNALLLGDSALYLCASSLFFRFEKLFFGSGTQLSVL.

The chain is built from TRBV6-5 and TRBJ1-2; 11 bases are shared with TRBD1. The V segment lost 6 bases and the J segment 7 bases; nucleotides outside the gene matches: 10. This CDR3 has 15 residues. Germline values: CDR1 MNHEY, CDR2 SVGAGI. Here the CDR3 reads CASSLLDGTGGGYTF. CDR3 sequence (DNA): TGTGCCAGCAGCTTACTCGATGGGACAGGGGGTGGCTACACCTTC.

The chain combines TRBV9 with TRBJ1-1; TRBD1 is a possible D gene (5 bases). There are 15 residues in the CDR3. The germline V gene encodes CDR1 SGDLS and CDR2 YYNGEE. With 4 bases removed from V and 5 bases from J, the gap between germline ends came to 18 bases. The CDR3 DNA is TGTGCCAGCAGCCCAATATACCAGGGTAGGACTGAAGCTTTCTTT. It specifies CASSPIYQGRTEAFF.

J is TRBJ2-5 and V is TRBV7-6; TRBD1 matches 9 bases. V lost 1 base to trimming and J lost 4 bases; unmatched junction nucleotides: 4. CDR1 and CDR2 (germline): SGHVS, FNYEAQ. CDR3 size: 15 residues. The CDR3 sequence is CASSLDRGLGETQYF. CDR3 sequence (DNA): TGTGCCAGCAGCTTAGACAGGGGGCTAGGAGAGACCCAGTACTTC.

This chain connects TRBV5-1 to TRBJ2-6, with D hard to call. Trimming took 0 bases from V and 1 from J, leaving 5 bases between them. Germline V gives CDR1 SGHRS, CDR2 YFSETQ. The CDR3 has 15 residues. CDR3 coding DNA: TGCGCCAGCAGCTTGGCCTTATCTGGGGCCAACGTCCTGACTTTC. Translation: CASSLALSGANVLTF.

The J gene is TRBJ1-1, the V gene TRBV5-1, with a tentative D call TRBD1 (5 bases). The CDR3 extends over 16 amino acids. Germline values: CDR1 SGHRS, CDR2 YFSETQ. The germline V and J ends were trimmed by 4 bases and 2 bases, with 18 bases remaining between them. CDR3 nucleotide sequence: TGCGCCAGCAGCCGCCAGGGCACACCCATTAACACTGAAGCTTTCTTT. This translates into CASSRQGTPINTEAFF.

The chain carries TRBV29-1 and TRBJ2-1; D is ambiguous. CDR1 and CDR2 (germline): SQVTM, ANQGSEA. The CDR3 loop spans 12 amino acids. V was clipped by 5 bases and J by 14 bases, with 19 bases between them. The CDR3: CSVRSGPIMEFF. The CDR3 bases are TGCAGCGTTCGTTCAGGCCCGATAATGGAGTTCTTC.

The V gene is TRBV19, the J gene TRBJ1-2; 7 bases align to TRBD1. The germline V gene has CDR1 LNHDA and CDR2 SQIVND (reference sequence). The CDR3 runs to 14 residues. Trimming at V came to 1 base and at J to 8 bases, leaving 7 bases not matched to a gene. In nucleotides, the CDR3 is TGTGCCAGTAGTATAGTAGCAGGGGGTGGAGGCTACACCTTC. Translation: CASSIVAGGGGYTF. The variable domain in full, completed from reference TRBV19 and TRBJ1-2, reads DGGITQSPKYLFRKEGQNVTLSCEQNLNHDAMYWYRQDPGQGLRLIYYSQIVNDFQKGDIAEGYSVSREKKESFPLTVTSAQKNPTAFYLCASSIVAGGGGYTFGSGTRLTVV.

V is TRBV19 and J is TRBJ2-2; 8 bases align to TRBD1. V was clipped by 5 bases and J by 7 bases; unmatched bases: 12. Germline CDR1 is LNHDA and CDR2 is SQIVND (reference sequence). The CDR3 spans 16 residues. The CDR3 here is CASSPPGTGSVGELFF. CDR3 in DNA: TGTGCCAGTAGTCCTCCCGGGACAGGAAGTGTCGGGGAGCTGTTTTTT.

The sample holds one count of this clone. This chain connects TRBV7-8 to TRBJ2-2; 9 bases fit TRBD1. The CDR3 totals 17 residues. J gave up 7 bases and V 5 bases, and 14 bases lay outside the gene matches. Germline CDR1 reads SGHVS; CDR2 reads FQNEAQ. This chain's CDR3 is CASSRKRTGGEGGELFF. CDR3 in DNA: TGTGCCAGCAGCCGGAAAAGAACAGGGGGCGAGGGCGGGGAGCTGTTTTTT.

The rearrangement joins TRBV11-2 to TRBJ1-1; maybe TRBD1 (5 bases). V dropped 4 bases and J dropped 5 bases, with 20 bases sitting between them. Germline V gives CDR1 SGHAT, CDR2 FQNNGV. This CDR3 region has 16 residues. CDR3 nucleotide sequence: TGTGCCAGCAGCTCCTTCCGGGACCAATACCCTACTGAAGCTTTCTTT. Translation: CASSSFRDQYPTEAFF. The full variable domain, with the rest looked up from reference TRBV11-2 and TRBJ1-1, is EAGVAQSPRYKIIEKRQSVAFWCNPISGHATLYWYQQILGQGPKLLIQFQNNGVVDDSQLPKDRFSAERLKGVDSTLKIQPAKLEDSAVYLCASSSFRDQYPTEAFFGQGTRLTVV.

The V and J genes are TRBV18 and TRBJ1-1; D ambiguous. The CDR3 is made up of 16 amino acids. Germline V gene lookup returns CDR1 KGHSH and CDR2 LQKENI. The V end was cut by 3 bases, the J end by 1 base, with 15 bases between. DNA for the CDR3: TGTGCCAGCTCACCTTCCAGCGCTACTCCGAACACTGAAGCTTTCTTT. Protein product: CASSPSSATPNTEAFF.

The chain employs TRBV19 and TRBJ1-1, with D uncertain. The CDR3 is 14 residues long. The germline V gene encodes CDR1 LNHDA and CDR2 SQIVND (reference sequence). Trimming removed 3 bases from V and 1 base from J, with 9 bases in between. CDR3 loop: CASSMVGRNTEAFF. CDR3 in DNA: TGTGCCAGTAGTATGGTGGGGAGGAACACTGAAGCTTTCTTT. Using reference TRBV19 and TRBJ1-1 for the parts outside the CDR3, the full variable domain is DGGITQSPKYLFRKEGQNVTLSCEQNLNHDAMYWYRQDPGQGLRLIYYSQIVNDFQKGDIAEGYSVSREKKESFPLTVTSAQKNPTAFYLCASSMVGRNTEAFFGQGTRLTVV.